The clone carrying this T cell receptor (beta chain) was observed a single time. This sample stems from a study of blood T cell repertoires in COVID-19. Study-wide background: Researchers got acute and convalescent COVID-19 samples from the United States, Italy and Spain. PBMCs, B-cell-depleted T cells, or T cells were the source of the cDNA or gDNA that made up the material.

Profiled with immunoSEQ multiplex PCR; TCRdb holds only in-frame clones, not every one. This table holds approximately 70,000 clones, around 84% found once. Germline CDR1 and CDR2: MNHEY and SVGAGI. V dropped 7 bases and J dropped 6 bases, with 14 bases sitting between them. This CDR3 region has 13 residues. The clonotype comes from a man aged 65 to 85 with active or convalescent COVID-19. Sample: peripheral blood. V and J are TRBV6-5 and TRBJ2-3; weak D call: TRBD1 (7 bases). CDR3 sequence: CASILAGGDTQYF. The DNA for the CDR3 is TGTGCCAGCATCCTTGCAGGGGGGGATACGCAGTATTTT.